One and the same sample provided the 19 T cell receptor beta chains below, sequenced in a study of T cell responses to AZD1222 COVID-19 vaccine. Sequenced by immunoSEQ multiplex PCR; TCRdb stores in-frame clones only, minus some. The repertoire holds about 140,000 clones, over 85% seen once, with 1.5% to 2% in the top ten. The sample here was peripheral blood, taken on day 0 of AZD1222 vaccination. The source of these receptors is an adult in good health.

This clone was seen once. This sample includes further DNA sequences coding for the same CDR3. This chain joins TRBV5-1 and TRBJ2-7, with unresolved D. The CDR3 has 12 amino acids. Germline lookup yields CDR1 SGHRS and CDR2 YFSETQ. The V gene lost 2 bases and the J gene lost 5 bases, with 8 bases spanning the gap. The CDR3 DNA is TGCGCCAGCAGCTTAAACAGCCACGAGCAGTACTTC. Translating gives CASSLNSHEQYF.

This chain connects TRBV7-2 to TRBJ2-4; 12 nucleotides match TRBD2. The length of the CDR3 is 15 residues. J gave up 9 bases and V 5 bases, and 8 bases lay outside the gene matches. CDR1 and CDR2 from the germline V gene are SGHTA and FQGNSA. This CDR3 is CASSILAGGESIQYF. CDR3 sequence (DNA): TGTGCCAGCAGCATACTAGCGGGAGGAGAGAGCATTCAGTACTTC.

This chain connects TRBV2 to TRBJ2-2; D might be TRBD2 (5 bases). V was clipped by 6 bases and J by 6 bases, with 14 bases between them. This CDR3 has 14 amino acids. Germline loops: CDR1 SNHLY, CDR2 FYNNEI. The CDR3 nucleotides are TGTGCCAGCAGAAGGGAGCGCGACGCCGGGGAGCTGTTTTTT. Its protein product is CASRRERDAGELFF.

J is TRBJ1-2 and V is TRBV28, with 9 bases aligning to TRBD1. Germline CDR1 is MDHEN and CDR2 is SYDVKM. This CDR3 has 13 residues. J was trimmed by 4 bases and V by 6 bases; bases with no gene match: 3. CDR3 bases: TGTGCCAGCAGAACAGGGGGCTCCTATGGCTACACCTTC. It encodes CASRTGGSYGYTF.

This CDR3 is CASSLRSVSGNTIYF. The CDR3 nucleotides are TGTGCCAGCAGCTTGCGAAGCGTCTCTGGAAACACCATATATTTT. The V call is TRBV5-5, the J call TRBJ1-3; no clear D. The germline V and J ends were trimmed by 1 base and 0 bases, with 8 bases remaining between them. The CDR3 runs 15 residues. In germline, CDR1 is SGHKS, CDR2 YYEKEE (reference sequence).

This chain links TRBV6-1 with TRBJ1-4, with D possibly being TRBD1 (6 bases). The germline CDR1 and CDR2 sequences are MNHNS and SASEGT. The CDR3 covers 14 residues. Trimming cost V 1 base and J 7 bases, with 10 bases left between them. CDR3 protein: CASSEVTGSEKLFF. The CDR3 DNA reads as TGTGCCAGCAGTGAAGTAACAGGGTCTGAAAAACTGTTTTTT.

The rearrangement uses TRBV12-5 and TRBJ1-5, with a weak D call TRBD1 (6 bases). The CDR3 runs to 19 residues. The V and J ends lost 3 bases and 0 bases respectively, with 21 bases between them. CDR1 and CDR2 from the germline V gene are LGHNT and FRNRAP. CDR3 nucleotide sequence: TGTGCTAGTGGTTTATCCGGCAGGGGCTTGCCTTATAGCAATCAGCCCCAGCATTTT. Amino acid sequence: CASGLSGRGLPYSNQPQHF.

J is TRBJ2-6 and V is TRBV28, with D tentatively TRBD1 (6 bases). Germline values: CDR1 MDHEN, CDR2 SYDVKM. The CDR3 sequence is 15 residues long. V was shortened by 4 bases and J by 2 bases, with 9 bases between the two germline ends. DNA for the CDR3: TGTGCCAGCAGTTCCGCAGGGGCTGGGGCCAACGTCCTGACTTTC. Amino acid sequence: CASSSAGAGANVLTF. Together with reference TRBV28 and TRBJ2-6, the CDR3 gives the full variable domain: DVKVTQSSRYLVKRTGEKVFLECVQDMDHENMFWYRQDPGLGLRLIYFSYDVKMKEKGDIPEGYSVSREKKERFSLILESASTNQTSMYLCASSSAGAGANVLTFGAGSRLTVL.

This clone was counted once. The chain is built from TRBV4-1 and TRBJ1-3, with D uncertain. Per the germline V gene, CDR1 is MGHRA and CDR2 is YSYEKL. The CDR3 has 15 residues. V was shortened by 1 base and J by 0 bases, with 7 bases between the two germline ends. This chain's CDR3 is CASSQVKNSGNTIYF. CDR3 sequence (DNA): TGCGCCAGCAGCCAAGTGAAGAACTCTGGAAACACCATATATTTT.

This clone was seen a few times. The chain joins TRBV7-9 to TRBJ1-2; D gene unclear. Germline V gives CDR1 SEHNR, CDR2 FQNEAQ (reference sequence). V lost 2 bases and J 7 bases, leaving 8 bases between the germline ends. CDR3 length equals 12 residues. The CDR3 spells CASSLIPGGYTF. As DNA, the CDR3 is TGTGCCAGCAGCTTAATTCCCGGTGGCTACACCTTC.

The chain couples TRBV4-2 to TRBJ2-7; TRBD2 agrees at 7 bases. The CDR3 is 17 residues long. From germline, CDR1 is LGHNA and CDR2 YNFKEQ. With V trimmed by 0 bases and J by 0 bases, 8 bases remained unmatched. This CDR3 reads CASSQDIRRGNSYEQYF. DNA of the CDR3: TGTGCCAGCAGCCAAGATATACGGCGGGGGAACTCCTACGAGCAGTACTTC.

V gene TRBV13 combines with J gene TRBJ1-6; TRBD1 is a possible D gene (5 bases). V was clipped by 6 bases and J by 7 bases, with 7 bases between them. The germline V gene encodes CDR1 PRHDT and CDR2 FYEKMQ (reference sequence). The CDR3 is 12 residues long. The DNA for the CDR3 is TGTGCCAGCAGAGGGGTAAATTCACCCCTCCACTTT. Its protein product is CASRGVNSPLHF.

The chain employs TRBV6-5 and TRBJ2-2; 7 nucleotides line up with TRBD2. This CDR3 spans 15 amino acids. CDR1 is MNHEY, CDR2 SVGAGI, per germline. V dropped 5 bases and J dropped 4; count of bases not matched to a gene: 7. The CDR3 DNA sequence: TGTGCCAGCAGTCGTAGACTAGCCGGCACCGGGGAGCTGTTTTTT. This sequence encodes CASSRRLAGTGELFF.

The chain is built from TRBV9 and TRBJ2-1, with TRBD2 identical over 10 bases. V trimming: 4 bases; J trimming: 8 bases; junction bases outside the gene matches: 3. This CDR3 region has 13 residues. Germline values: CDR1 SGDLS, CDR2 YYNGEE. The CDR3 nucleotides read TGTGCCAGCAGCTTGGGACTAGCGTATGAGCAGTTCTTC. Translated: CASSLGLAYEQFF.

The chain recombines TRBV3-1 (or the pseudogene TRBV3-2) with TRBJ1-1, with 12 bases fitting TRBD1. The CDR3 contains 16 residues. Germline V lookup: CDR1 LGHDT, CDR2 YNNKEL (reference sequence). V lost 7 bases, J lost 6 bases, and 12 bases stayed unmatched. The CDR3 nucleotides read TGTGCCAGCATTGCGGCCGGGACAGGGGGCCACGCTGAAGCTTTCTTT. Its protein is CASIAAGTGGHAEAFF.

The V and J genes are TRBV24-1 and TRBJ1-4; perhaps TRBD1 as D (6 bases). The germline V gene encodes CDR1 KGHDR and CDR2 SFDVKD. The CDR3 runs to 13 residues. V lost 2 bases, J lost 13 bases, and 13 bases lay in between. The CDR3 here is CATSDSTGTGLFF. CDR3 DNA sequence: TGTGCCACCAGTGATTCAACAGGGACGGGACTGTTTTTT.

The chain combines TRBV7-9 with TRBJ2-7, with 7 bases aligning to TRBD2. Germline V gene sequence: CDR1 SEHNR, CDR2 FQNEAQ (reference sequence). The junction had 13 bases not matched to a gene; V was cut back by 5 bases and J by 6 bases. The CDR3 totals 15 residues. CDR3 sequence reads: CASSPRLAMRLEQYF. The CDR3 DNA reads TGTGCCAGCAGCCCCCGACTAGCAATGCGGCTCGAGCAGTACTTC.

This chain uses TRBV19 with TRBJ2-1, with D unclear. This CDR3 has 17 residues. CDR1 and CDR2 from the germline V gene are LNHDA and SQIVND (reference sequence). V was cut by 0 bases and J by 2 bases, with 14 bases left in between. Here the CDR3 reads CASSIEKSRAAYNEQFF. The CDR3 bases are TGTGCCAGTAGTATAGAGAAAAGTCGCGCTGCCTACAATGAGCAGTTCTTC.

V gene TRBV11-2 combines with J gene TRBJ1-3; D gene uncertain. V shed 0 bases and J shed 9 bases, with 9 bases lying between them. Germline V gene lookup returns CDR1 SGHAT and CDR2 FQNNGV. CDR3 length equals 13 residues. The CDR3 is CASSLEGVSTIYF. CDR3 DNA: TGTGCCAGCAGCTTAGAAGGAGTGAGCACCATATATTTT.